This passage covers 26 T cell receptor beta chains from one sample sequenced in a study of T cell repertoires in cytomegalovirus infection. A single record per CDR3 protein comes from TCRdb applying MiXCR to the reads. Altogether more than 650,000 distinct CDR3 sequences are present, 35% to 45% being singletons, with the ten largest covering about 2.8%. The source material was PBMCs. These TCRs come from a human donor in good health (CMV status not recorded). Some clones in this sample may be carry-over from other donors' samples.

In DNA form, the CDR3 reads TGTGCCAGCAGCTTACCCCGGACGGGTCACTCCTACGAGCAGTACTTC. It translates to CASSLPRTGHSYEQYF. The chain joins TRBV7-6 to TRBJ2-7, with no clear D. CDR1 and CDR2 from the germline V gene are SGHVS and FNYEAQ. Trimming removed 2 bases at V and 0 bases at J, with 14 bases between. This CDR3 region has 16 residues.

This clonotype was seen repeatedly, ten times or more. The V and J genes are TRBV7-2 and TRBJ1-2; D might be TRBD1 (6 bases). V dropped 2 bases and J dropped 6 bases, with 10 bases sitting between them. In germline, CDR1 is SGHTA, CDR2 FQGNSA. CDR3 length: 13 amino acids. CDR3 bases: TGTGCCAGCAGCTTACGGGCAGGGGATGGCTACACCTTC. Translation: CASSLRAGDGYTF. The variable domain in full, completed from reference TRBV7-2 and TRBJ1-2, reads GAGVSQSPSNKVTEKGKDVELRCDPISGHTALYWYRQSLGQGLEFLIYFQGNSAPDKSGLPSDRFSAERTGGSVSTLTIQRTQQEDSAVYLCASSLRAGDGYTFGSGTRLTVV.

Ten or more counts support this clonotype. The chain joins TRBV11-3 to TRBJ2-7; D is possibly TRBD1 or TRBD2 (5 bases each). The CDR3 runs to 15 residues. V was shortened by 2 bases and J by 1 base, with 12 bases between the two germline ends. Germline V gene sequence: CDR1 SGHNT, CDR2 YENEEA. This CDR3 reads CASSLPEGFSYEQYF. The CDR3 region has the DNA TGTGCCAGCAGCTTACCCGAGGGGTTTTCCTACGAGCAGTACTTC. Based on the CDR3 plus reference TRBV11-3 and TRBJ2-7, the full variable domain is EAGVVQSPRYKIIEKKQPVAFWCNPISGHNTLYWYLQNLGQGPELLIRYENEEAVDDSQLPKDRFSAERLKGVDSTLKIQPAELGDSAVYLCASSLPEGFSYEQYFGPGTRLTVT.

This chain uses TRBV6-5 with TRBJ1-1; weak D call: TRBD1 (5 bases). The CDR3 is 15 amino acids. The V end was cut by 5 bases, the J end by 3 bases, with 16 bases between. The germline V gene has CDR1 MNHEY and CDR2 SVGAGI. Written as DNA, the CDR3 is TGTGCCAGCAGTAACAAGGGGTTGTCGGACACTGAAGCTTTCTTT. Its protein is CASSNKGLSDTEAFF.

This clonotype has a handful of counts. This sequence joins TRBV6-5 and TRBJ2-7; D not resolved. This CDR3 spans 15 amino acids. V was clipped by 0 bases and J by 2 bases, with 11 bases between them. Germline loops: CDR1 MNHEY, CDR2 SVGAGI. CDR3 loop: CASSYSDSQAYEQYF. CDR3 coding DNA: TGTGCCAGCAGTTACTCTGACTCCCAGGCCTACGAGCAGTACTTC.

This clonotype was seen more than once but under ten times. The chain joins TRBV7-2 to TRBJ1-5, with no clear D. This CDR3 has 14 amino acids. The V gene lost 1 base and the J gene lost 5 bases, with 9 bases spanning the gap. From germline, CDR1 is SGHTA and CDR2 FQGNSA. CDR3 residues: CASSLGGSYQPQHF. CDR3 sequence (DNA): TGTGCCAGCAGCTTAGGTGGCAGCTATCAGCCCCAGCATTTT.

This sequence joins TRBV5-5 and TRBJ2-3; no firm D call. The length of the CDR3 is 17 residues. V was trimmed by 0 bases and J by 2 bases, leaving 16 bases between them. Looked up from germline, CDR1 is SGHKS and CDR2 is YYEKEE (reference sequence). The CDR3 coding sequence is TGTGCCAGCAGCTTGGCCTTAGTAGTACTCTCCACAGATACGCAGTATTTT. Translated, it gives CASSLALVVLSTDTQYF.

The chain uses TRBV6-1 and TRBJ2-6, with D possibly matching TRBD1 (6 bases). This CDR3 contains 15 residues. The germline V gene has CDR1 MNHNS and CDR2 SASEGT. V lost 5 bases, J lost 4 bases, and 12 bases lay in between. The CDR3 here is CASSYRAPGANVLTF. The CDR3 DNA is TGTGCCAGCAGTTACAGGGCCCCCGGGGCCAACGTCCTGACTTTC.

The chain is built from TRBV18 and TRBJ1-1, with a tentative D call TRBD1 (6 bases). Per germline, CDR1 KGHSH and CDR2 LQKENI. V shed 3 bases and J shed 11 bases, with 25 bases lying between them. This CDR3 spans 16 amino acids. CDR3 coding DNA: TGTGCCAGCTCACCGAAGGACAGCGTTCGGGGCCCGTGGGCTTTCTTT. Translating it yields CASSPKDSVRGPWAFF.

The chain carries TRBV19 and TRBJ1-2; D call uncertain. The CDR3 loop spans 13 amino acids. V lost 11 bases and J 0 bases, leaving 13 bases between the germline ends. CDR1 and CDR2 from the germline V gene are LNHDA and SQIVND (reference sequence). The CDR3 sequence is CASQEKTNYGYTF. Written as DNA, the CDR3 is TGTGCCTCCCAGGAGAAAACTAACTATGGCTACACCTTC.

CDR3 protein: CASSPGTGHYEQYF. CDR3 sequence (DNA): TGTGCCAGCAGCCCGGGGACAGGCCACTACGAGCAGTACTTC. The chain joins TRBV3-1 to TRBJ2-7, with 8 bases that match TRBD1. CDR3 length: 14 residues. Germline-derived CDR1 and CDR2 are LGHDT and YNNKEL (reference sequence). V lost 4 bases to trimming and J lost 3 bases; unmatched junction nucleotides: 5.

This clonotype was observed a handful of times. V gene TRBV5-4 combines with J gene TRBJ1-6; D unclear. The length of the CDR3 is 18 residues. The germline V gene has CDR1 SGHNT and CDR2 YYREEE (reference sequence). V lost 0 bases to trimming and J lost 0 bases, with 13 bases between them. The DNA of the CDR3 is TGTGCCAGCAGCTTGGTTAGTGCGGGAAGCTCCTATAATTCACCCCTCCACTTT. Amino acid sequence: CASSLVSAGSSYNSPLHF.

The V gene is TRBV11-1, the J gene TRBJ2-4; weak D call: TRBD2 (6 bases). The CDR3 extends over 15 amino acids. Germline-derived CDR1 and CDR2 are SGHAT and FQDESV (reference sequence). V lost 7 bases and J 6 bases, leaving 19 bases between the germline ends. Here the CDR3 reads CASIFLGGSGNIQYF. The CDR3 region has the DNA TGTGCCAGCATCTTTTTAGGAGGGTCGGGAAACATTCAGTACTTC.

The chain links TRBV6-2 or TRBV6-3 to TRBJ1-2, with 7 bases matching TRBD1. There are 16 residues in the CDR3. The germline CDR1 and CDR2 sequences are MNHEY and SVGEGT. J lost 1 base, V lost 7 bases, and 12 bases had no gene match. This CDR3 reads CASTSDRVEGNYGYTF. In DNA form, the CDR3 reads TGTGCCAGCACCTCCGACAGGGTGGAGGGTAACTATGGCTACACCTTC.

This rearrangement joins TRBV12-3 or TRBV12-4 to TRBJ2-3, with TRBD2 matching over 10 bases. Trimming took 5 bases from V and 6 from J; bases not matched to a gene: 8. This CDR3 comprises 15 residues. The DNA of the CDR3 is TGTGCCAGCAGTCCCTCAGCGGGAGGGCCGGATACGCAGTATTTT. Translation: CASSPSAGGPDTQYF.

CDR3 sequence reads: CASSLTWGVTASNYGYTF. In DNA form, the CDR3 reads TGTGCCAGCAGTTTAACTTGGGGGGTGACAGCCTCTAACTATGGCTACACCTTC. The chain couples TRBV6-5 to TRBJ1-2; possibly TRBD1 for D (5 bases). Germline-derived CDR1 and CDR2 are MNHEY and SVGAGI. V was trimmed by 4 bases and J by 0 bases, leaving 21 bases between them. This CDR3 comprises 18 residues.

The chain has TRBV27 and TRBJ2-7, with 9 bases identical to TRBD1. Trimming removed 6 bases from V and 0 bases from J; junction bases left unmatched: 6. Germline V CDR1 and CDR2: MNHEY, SMNVEV (reference sequence). The CDR3 extends over 15 amino acids. The CDR3 DNA reads as TGTGCCAGCAGCCGGGACAGGGTGAGCTCCTACGAGCAGTACTTC. Translation gives CASSRDRVSSYEQYF.

The chain uses TRBV29-1 and TRBJ1-1; 7 positions match TRBD1. Germline V gene data show CDR1 as SQVTM and CDR2 as ANQGSEA. The CDR3 has 15 residues. J lost 5 bases, V lost 6 bases, and 15 bases had no gene match. Written as DNA, the CDR3 is TGCAGCGTCGGACACCAACAGGGGAGGGGAACTGAAGCTTTCTTT. Translating it yields CSVGHQQGRGTEAFF.

This chain uses TRBV25-1 with TRBJ2-5, with 9 nucleotides matching TRBD1. V was pared by 6 bases and J by 5 bases, with 7 bases of the junction left unmatched. Germline V lookup: CDR1 MGHDK, CDR2 SYGVNS. The CDR3 length is 14 residues. The CDR3 coding sequence is TGTGCCAGCAGGACCGGGGACAGGGTCGAGACCCAGTACTTC. Its translation is CASRTGDRVETQYF.

The sample holds a few counts of this clonotype. The chain couples TRBV15 to TRBJ1-1, with 8 bases that match TRBD1. Germline CDR1 and CDR2: LNHNV and YYDKDF (reference sequence). CDR3 size: 17 residues. The trim removed 0 bases at V and 1 base at J, leaving 7 bases unmatched. The CDR3 loop is CATSREGRDRWNTEAFF. Here the CDR3 DNA reads TGTGCCACCAGCAGAGAGGGCCGGGACAGGTGGAACACTGAAGCTTTCTTT. Together with reference TRBV15 and TRBJ1-1, the CDR3 gives the full variable domain: DAMVIQNPRYQVTQFGKPVTLSCSQTLNHNVMYWYQQKSSQAPKLLFHYYDKDFNNEADTPDNFQSRRPNTSFCFLDIRSPGLGDTAMYLCATSREGRDRWNTEAFFGQGTRLTVV.

This clonotype occurred once. The chain couples TRBV19 to TRBJ1-1; D not resolved. This CDR3 has 13 residues. Trimming took off 8 bases at V and 1 base at J, with 11 bases between the two ends. CDR1 and CDR2 (germline): LNHDA, SQIVND (reference sequence). As DNA, the CDR3 is TGTGCCAGTGTACAGAGAAGGAACACTGAAGCTTTCTTT. Protein: CASVQRRNTEAFF.

This clonotype was seen only once. The CDR3 does not close with the conserved phenylalanine or tryptophan, likely indicating a read error. V and J are TRBV7-2 and TRBJ1-2; D gene unclear. The CDR3 consists of 15 residues. The germline CDR1 and CDR2 sequences are SGHTA and FQGNSA. The ends were cut back, 1 base at V and 4 bases at J, with 13 bases in the middle. The CDR3 DNA is TGTGCCAGCAGCTTAGGGGTTTGGGTTATCTATGGCTACACCTTA. This sequence encodes CASSLGVWVIYGYTL.

A remark on this clonotype: No conserved phenylalanine or tryptophan ends this CDR3, so it is likely a read error. The V and J genes are TRBV5-1 and TRBJ2-7; 7 bases fit TRBD2. The CDR3 extends over 15 amino acids. Per germline, CDR1 SGHRS and CDR2 YFSETQ. The ends lost 0 bases at V and 3 bases at J; junction bases unmatched: 6. This chain's CDR3 is CASSLGSGESYEQYL. CDR3 sequence (DNA): TGCGCCAGCAGCTTGGGGAGCGGGGAGAGCTACGAGCAGTACTTA.

This clonotype has a count of ten or more. This rearrangement joins TRBV15 to TRBJ1-4; 9 bases are shared with TRBD1. V lost 1 base, J lost 4 bases, and 1 base stayed unmatched. The CDR3 spans 15 residues. Germline assignment: CDR1 LNHNV and CDR2 YYDKDF (reference sequence). The CDR3 coding sequence is TGTGCCACCAGCAGAGGACAGGGGGTTAATGAAAAACTGTTTTTT. Translating gives CATSRGQGVNEKLFF.

This sequence joins TRBV20-1 and TRBJ2-3; D may be TRBD2 (6 bases). Germline values: CDR1 DFQATT, CDR2 SNEGSKA (reference sequence). The CDR3 length is 13 residues. CDR3 sequence: CSRGGGFTDTQYF. In nucleotides, the CDR3 is TGCAGCCGGGGAGGAGGCTTTACAGATACGCAGTATTTT.

This clonotype came up many times. V and J are TRBV7-2 and TRBJ1-1; D is unclear. Germline V gene sequence: CDR1 SGHTA, CDR2 FQGNSA. With 4 bases removed from V and 7 bases from J, the gap between germline ends came to 16 bases. The CDR3 is 14 amino acids. The CDR3 loop reads CASSWPSEYSEAFF. CDR3 bases: TGTGCCAGCAGCTGGCCTTCCGAATATAGTGAAGCTTTCTTT. Full variable domain (outside the CDR3, taken from reference TRBV7-2 and TRBJ1-1): GAGVSQSPSNKVTEKGKDVELRCDPISGHTALYWYRQSLGQGLEFLIYFQGNSAPDKSGLPSDRFSAERTGGSVSTLTIQRTQQEDSAVYLCASSWPSEYSEAFFGQGTRLTVV.